A selection of T cell receptor beta chains follows, all from one sample in a study of CD8+ T cells in alopecia areata. The assay was immunoSEQ multiplex PCR, and TCRdb's table has in-frame clones only and misses some. The data show about 280,000 clones, with roughly 60% seen just once and around 1.8% held by the top ten. The sequenced sample was CD4+ T cells sorted from blood, obtained at week 24, from a patient treated with tofacitinib. These receptors came from a human donor with alopecia areata. Both conserved end residues are trimmed from each CDR3. The order of the fields is V gene, J gene, D gene, CDR3 protein. The D gene is left open where the match is weak.

v_gene: TRBV6-5
j_gene: TRBJ2-3
d_gene: TRBD1
CDR3aa: ASSYRNAWTGQQY

v_gene: TRBV7-2
j_gene: TRBJ1-5
d_gene: .
CDR3aa: ASSLDPGTSNQPQH

v_gene: TRBV30
j_gene: TRBJ2-3
d_gene: .
CDR3aa: AWSVGGSTDTQY

v_gene: TRBV18
j_gene: TRBJ2-7
d_gene: TRBD2
CDR3aa: ASSPTLAGSYEQY

v_gene: TRBV27
j_gene: TRBJ2-2
d_gene: TRBD2
CDR3aa: ASRSGGNTGELF

v_gene: TRBV29-1
j_gene: TRBJ2-7
d_gene: .
CDR3aa: SVGHSPASREQY

v_gene: TRBV4-1
j_gene: TRBJ1-2
d_gene: TRBD1
CDR3aa: ASSQGDRVNYGYT

v_gene: TRBV4-1
j_gene: TRBJ2-3
d_gene: .
CDR3aa: ASSQDPLTDTQY

v_gene: TRBV29-1
j_gene: TRBJ2-7
d_gene: TRBD1
CDR3aa: SVGQGEAYEQY

v_gene: TRBV7-9
j_gene: TRBJ1-2
d_gene: .
CDR3aa: ASSLDNYGYT

v_gene: TRBV5-4
j_gene: TRBJ2-2
d_gene: TRBD1
CDR3aa: ASSADGQGGELF

v_gene: TRBV15
j_gene: TRBJ2-3
d_gene: .
CDR3aa: ATSGGLITDTQY

v_gene: TRBV30
j_gene: TRBJ1-1
d_gene: TRBD1
CDR3aa: AWVNWRGRDTEAF

v_gene: TRBV7-9
j_gene: TRBJ1-6
d_gene: TRBD1
CDR3aa: ASSPGQGKSPLH

v_gene: TRBV4-1
j_gene: TRBJ2-3
d_gene: TRBD2
CDR3aa: ASSQGWRGARDTQY

v_gene: TRBV28
j_gene: TRBJ2-4
d_gene: TRBD1
CDR3aa: ASSGDSKNIQY

v_gene: TRBV29-1
j_gene: TRBJ1-1
d_gene: .
CDR3aa: SVHSFQGEAF

v_gene: TRBV29-1
j_gene: TRBJ2-5
d_gene: .
CDR3aa: SVAGGTLKETQY

v_gene: TRBV23-1
j_gene: TRBJ2-6
d_gene: TRBD1
CDR3aa: ASSQSWTGYTGANVLT

v_gene: TRBV18
j_gene: TRBJ2-7
d_gene: .
CDR3aa: ASSPDRIYEQY

v_gene: TRBV20-1
j_gene: TRBJ1-4
d_gene: .
CDR3aa: SALDSGLF

v_gene: TRBV29-1
j_gene: TRBJ2-1
d_gene: .
CDR3aa: SVAKGTPSTYNEQF

v_gene: TRBV29-1
j_gene: TRBJ2-1
d_gene: .
CDR3aa: SAAPSHNGNEQF

v_gene: TRBV19
j_gene: TRBJ2-1
d_gene: TRBD1
CDR3aa: ASRQDRVADEQF

v_gene: TRBV7-2
j_gene: TRBJ2-7
d_gene: .
CDR3aa: ASSLAPALSYEQY

v_gene: TRBV5-5
j_gene: TRBJ1-2
d_gene: .
CDR3aa: ASSLTGIGYT

v_gene: TRBV5-1
j_gene: TRBJ2-5
d_gene: TRBD1
CDR3aa: ASSPRTGGGETQY

v_gene: TRBV9
j_gene: TRBJ2-2
d_gene: TRBD2
CDR3aa: ASSPHVGSGGSNTGELF

v_gene: TRBV4-3
j_gene: TRBJ2-7
d_gene: .
CDR3aa: ASSQDRLGSYEQY

v_gene: TRBV30
j_gene: TRBJ1-4
d_gene: .
CDR3aa: AWSAEGFGEKLF

v_gene: TRBV9
j_gene: TRBJ2-3
d_gene: .
CDR3aa: ASSVGQGLIATDTQY

v_gene: TRBV2
j_gene: TRBJ1-2
d_gene: .
CDR3aa: ASSETGTYGYT

v_gene: TRBV29-1
j_gene: TRBJ2-1
d_gene: TRBD1
CDR3aa: SAPSRDRSSYNEQF

v_gene: TRBV30
j_gene: TRBJ1-2
d_gene: .
CDR3aa: GRRGPEGYT

v_gene: TRBV29-1
j_gene: TRBJ2-1
d_gene: TRBD2
CDR3aa: SVAIGGGGNEQF

v_gene: TRBV9
j_gene: TRBJ2-7
d_gene: .
CDR3aa: ASSVDYGGYEQY

v_gene: TRBV27
j_gene: TRBJ1-5
d_gene: .
CDR3aa: ASSLSGEDQPQH

v_gene: TRBV30
j_gene: TRBJ2-7
d_gene: .
CDR3aa: AWSVSYEQY

v_gene: TRBV7-9
j_gene: TRBJ1-3
d_gene: .
CDR3aa: ASSLRWGGSGNTIY

v_gene: TRBV4-2
j_gene: TRBJ2-7
d_gene: TRBD2
CDR3aa: ASSLPTSGGREQY

v_gene: TRBV27
j_gene: TRBJ1-1
d_gene: TRBD1
CDR3aa: ASRRTGADTEAF

v_gene: TRBV10-3
j_gene: TRBJ1-2
d_gene: .
CDR3aa: AISKQGLDGYT

v_gene: TRBV30
j_gene: TRBJ1-1
d_gene: TRBD1
CDR3aa: AWSSGGNTEAF

v_gene: TRBV29-1
j_gene: TRBJ2-1
d_gene: TRBD1
CDR3aa: SVETGGPSSYNEQF